The 10 T cell receptor beta chains reported below all come from one sample, sequenced in a study of shared clonotypes between healthy human individuals. Here immunoSEQ multiplex PCR was the method, and the copy in TCRdb shows in-frame clones only, minus some. The sample holds approximately 500,000 clones, roughly 80% seen once. The source material was PBMCs. These receptors all stem from a middle-aged woman in good health. Some clones in this sample may be carry-over from other donors' samples.

The chain combines TRBV5-1 with TRBJ2-1, with no clear D. CDR1 SGHRS and CDR2 YFSETQ come from the germline V gene. CDR3 length: 13 residues. Trimming shortened V by 0 bases and J by 7 bases, and 8 bases separated the two germline ends. The CDR3 nucleotides are TGCGCCAGCAGCTTGGTCCGAGGAAATGAGCAGTTCTTC. It encodes CASSLVRGNEQFF.

This chain uses TRBV28 with TRBJ1-1, with D possibly TRBD1 on 6 matching bases. Between the trimmed V and J ends, which lost 5 bases and 0 bases, there was a span of 13 bases. The germline gives CDR1 MDHEN, CDR2 SYDVKM. The CDR3 is 15 amino acids. CDR3 sequence reads: CASSPRGKVNTEAFF. Here the CDR3 DNA reads TGTGCCAGCAGTCCCAGGGGAAAGGTGAACACTGAAGCTTTCTTT. The variable domain in full, with the rest retrieved from reference TRBV28 and TRBJ1-1, is DVKVTQSSRYLVKRTGEKVFLECVQDMDHENMFWYRQDPGLGLRLIYFSYDVKMKEKGDIPEGYSVSREKKERFSLILESASTNQTSMYLCASSPRGKVNTEAFFGQGTRLTVV.

The rearrangement joins TRBV4-2 to TRBJ2-3, with TRBD1 matching 7 bases. The CDR3 has 16 residues. Per germline, CDR1 LGHNA and CDR2 YNFKEQ. J lost 3 bases, V lost 4 bases, and 10 bases had no gene match. In DNA form, the CDR3 reads TGTGCCAGCAGCCCCGGGCAGACAGGGCAGACAGATACGCAGTATTTT. Protein: CASSPGQTGQTDTQYF.

The genes are TRBV19 and TRBJ1-3; the D is unclear. There are 15 residues in the CDR3. Germline CDR1 LNHDA, CDR2 SQIVND (reference sequence). Trimming shortened V by 6 bases and J by 0 bases, and 12 bases separated the two germline ends. The CDR3 here is CASRKQRSSGNTIYF. The CDR3 bases are TGTGCCAGTAGAAAACAGAGAAGCTCTGGAAACACCATATATTTT. Full variable domain (rest looked up from reference TRBV19 and TRBJ1-3): DGGITQSPKYLFRKEGQNVTLSCEQNLNHDAMYWYRQDPGQGLRLIYYSQIVNDFQKGDIAEGYSVSREKKESFPLTVTSAQKNPTAFYLCASRKQRSSGNTIYFGEGSWLTVV.

The rearrangement joins TRBV28 to TRBJ1-1; D not resolved. V gave up 11 bases and J gave up 2 bases, with 15 bases separating them. Germline CDR1 MDHEN, CDR2 SYDVKM. This CDR3 comprises 13 residues. The CDR3 loop reads CAARAGYNTEAFF. The CDR3 nucleotides read TGTGCCGCCCGTGCGGGATACAACACTGAAGCTTTCTTT.

This rearrangement joins TRBV7-2 to TRBJ2-1; TRBD2 matches 11 bases. V gave up 1 base and J gave up 4 bases; unmatched junction bases: 3. Germline V CDR1 and CDR2: SGHTA, FQGNSA. CDR3 length: 16 amino acids. The CDR3 protein is CASSLETSGEYNEQFF. The CDR3 nucleotides are TGTGCCAGCAGCTTAGAGACTAGCGGGGAATACAATGAGCAGTTCTTC.

The chain carries TRBV30 and TRBJ2-1, with no clear D. V lost 4 bases to trimming and J lost 0 bases, with 10 bases between them. Germline V gene lookup returns CDR1 GTSNPN and CDR2 SVGIG (reference sequence). The CDR3 has 14 residues. CDR3 sequence: CAWTRSPSYNEQFF. The DNA of the CDR3 is TGTGCCTGGACCCGGAGCCCCTCCTACAATGAGCAGTTCTTC.

This rearrangement joins TRBV9 to TRBJ2-3; 8 bases are shared with TRBD2. CDR3 size: 16 residues. The J segment lost 1 base and the V segment lost 2 bases, leaving 6 bases of the junction unmatched. Germline CDR1 reads SGDLS; CDR2 reads YYNGEE. The CDR3 DNA follows: TGTGCCAGCAGCGTGCAGCCCGGGAGGGGCACAGATACGCAGTATTTT. Residues: CASSVQPGRGTDTQYF.

J is TRBJ2-7 and V is TRBV29-1; weak D call: TRBD2 (5 bases). CDR1 and CDR2 from the germline V gene are SQVTM and ANQGSEA. The V end lost 4 bases, the J end lost 4 bases, and 23 bases lay between the germline ends. The CDR3 is 16 residues long. The CDR3 bases are TGCAGCGTTGTTGTGCGGACTGAGCACGCAACTTACGAGCAGTACTTC. Encoded protein: CSVVVRTEHATYEQYF.

The DNA for the CDR3 is TGCGCCAGCGGGATCGACAGCTCTGGGGCCAACGTCCTGACTTTC. Residues: CASGIDSSGANVLTF. J is TRBJ2-6 and V is TRBV5-1; maybe TRBD1 (5 bases). The germline gives CDR1 SGHRS, CDR2 YFSETQ. The V end was cut by 7 bases, the J end by 0 bases, with 11 bases between. The CDR3 has 15 amino acids.